The clone carrying this T cell receptor beta chain was detected once. The sample belongs to a study of control samples from healthy donors and cancer patients. The repertoire was sequenced with immunoSEQ multiplex PCR; TCRdb's copy has only in-frame clones and lacks some. The table lists over 120,000 clones, more than 85% of them singletons. Germline CDR1 is SGHTA and CDR2 is FQGNSA. The CDR3 consists of 17 residues. With 5 bases clipped from V and 4 bases from J, the junction kept 12 bases outside the gene matches. The TCR comes from a man aged 30 to 45 in good health. Sequencing was performed on blood. The chain carries TRBV7-2 and TRBJ2-7, with 12 nucleotides matching TRBD2. CDR3 DNA sequence: TGTGCCAGCAGCCCAGTCCCCTCTAGCGGGGGGGCTTACGAGCAGTACTTC. Its protein product is CASSPVPSSGGAYEQYF.